Below, one T cell receptor beta chain is given with its context. This may be a read error: a much more frequent sequence differs by one nucleotide. The sample comes from a study of tumor-infiltrating lymphocytes in primary liver carcinoma. Using a constant-region primer together with ProtoScript II reverse transcriptase, TCR beta cDNA was made from around 0.55 ug of total RNA. Modified slightly, ARM-PCR produced TCR beta libraries over three nested multiplex PCR rounds. Researchers ran the first two PCR rounds for approximately 10 cycles each with TRBV1-TRBV30 forward primers and a C-beta reverse primer. TCRdb recomputed calls from the multiplex PCR reads with MiXCR, one row per CDR3 protein. The sample consists of 250,000 to 350,000 distinct CDR3 sequences, 50% to 75% of them appearing once. The CDR3 has 16 amino acids. Germline values: CDR1 MGHRA, CDR2 YSYEKL. V was trimmed by 10 bases and J by 2 bases, leaving 22 bases between them.

Unsorted whole blood supplied the RNA, and germline DNA was extracted too. Specimen: peripheral blood. The chain uses TRBV4-1 and TRBJ2-3, with a weak D call TRBD1 (5 bases). The clonotype originates from a young woman with primary liver carcinoma and hepatitis B virus infection. The CDR3 reads CATTLLPQAHTDTQYF. The CDR3 DNA reads TGCGCCACCACCCTACTTCCACAGGCTCACACAGATACGCAGTATTTT.